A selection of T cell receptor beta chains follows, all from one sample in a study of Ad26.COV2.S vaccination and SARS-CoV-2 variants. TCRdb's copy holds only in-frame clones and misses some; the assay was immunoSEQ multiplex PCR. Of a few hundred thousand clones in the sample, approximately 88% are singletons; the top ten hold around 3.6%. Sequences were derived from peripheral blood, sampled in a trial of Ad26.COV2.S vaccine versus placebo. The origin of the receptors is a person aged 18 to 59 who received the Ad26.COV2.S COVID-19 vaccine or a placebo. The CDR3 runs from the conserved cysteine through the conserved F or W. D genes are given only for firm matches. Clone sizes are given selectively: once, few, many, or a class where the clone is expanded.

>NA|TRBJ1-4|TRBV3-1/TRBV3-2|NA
CAFWTRGKRIEKLFF
TGTGCCTTTTGGACCAGGGGAAAAAGGATTGAAAAACTGTTTTTT
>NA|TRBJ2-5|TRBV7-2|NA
CATLKETQYF
TGTGCCACCCTGAAAGAGACCCAGTACTTC
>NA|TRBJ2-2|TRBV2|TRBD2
CASSHPATSGGNTGELFF
TGTGCCAGCAGTCACCCAGCGACTAGCGGGGGAAACACCGGGGAGCTGTTTTTT
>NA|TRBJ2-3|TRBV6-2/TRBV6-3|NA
CASSYQVFSTTDTQYF
TGTGCCAGCAGTTACCAGGTCTTTTCTACCACAGATACGCAGTATTTT
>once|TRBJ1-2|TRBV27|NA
CASSIAPGGGYGYTF
TGTGCCAGCAGTATAGCTCCCGGGGGAGGCTATGGCTACACCTTC
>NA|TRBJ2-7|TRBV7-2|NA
CASSPGRGPTEQYF
TGTGCCAGCAGCCCGGGACGGGGGCCCACGGAGCAGTACTTC
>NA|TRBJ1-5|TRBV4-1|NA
CASSQDQSGWPQHF
TGCGCCAGCAGCCAAGATCAATCAGGATGGCCCCAGCATTTT
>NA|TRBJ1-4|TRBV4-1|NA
CASSLHLSLAELFF
TGCGCCAGCAGCTTACACCTTTCCCTTGCAGAACTGTTTTTT
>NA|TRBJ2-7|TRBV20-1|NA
CSASGIVGSHEQYF
TGCAGTGCTAGTGGAATAGTAGGATCCCACGAGCAGTACTTC
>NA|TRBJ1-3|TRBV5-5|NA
CASSLERGVDTIYF
TGTGCCAGCAGCTTGGAAAGGGGGGTAGACACCATATATTTT
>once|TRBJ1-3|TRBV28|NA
CASSLSLNGNTIYF
TGTGCCAGCAGCCTGAGTTTAAATGGAAACACCATATATTTT
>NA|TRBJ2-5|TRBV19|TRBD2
CASSIGTRSQETQYF
TGTGCCAGTAGTATAGGGACTAGGTCTCAAGAGACCCAGTACTTC
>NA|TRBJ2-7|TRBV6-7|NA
CASSYRDPYEQYF
TGTGCCAGCAGTTACAGGGACCCCTACGAGCAGTACTTC
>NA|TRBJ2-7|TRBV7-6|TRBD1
CASSLVGGEYEQYF
TGTGCCAGCAGCTTAGTAGGGGGCGAATACGAGCAGTACTTC
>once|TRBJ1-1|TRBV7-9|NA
CASSLDLGPNTEAFF
TGTGCCAGCAGCTTAGATCTCGGCCCGAACACTGAAGCTTTCTTT
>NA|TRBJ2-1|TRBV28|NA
CASSLWGRQSSYNEQFF
TGTGCCAGCAGTTTATGGGGGCGACAAAGCTCCTACAATGAGCAGTTCTTC
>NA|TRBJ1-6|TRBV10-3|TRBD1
CAISESYPGTAYSPLHF
TGTGCCATCAGTGAGTCGTATCCCGGGACAGCTTATTCACCCCTCCACTTT
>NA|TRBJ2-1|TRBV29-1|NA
CSVEDREQAYNEQFF
TGCAGCGTTGAAGATAGGGAACAGGCCTACAATGAGCAGTTCTTC
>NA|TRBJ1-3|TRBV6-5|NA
CASSYSGTGSGNTIYF
TGTGCCAGCAGTTACTCCGGGACGGGCTCTGGAAACACCATATATTTT
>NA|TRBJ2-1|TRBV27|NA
CASSSKSPATDNEQFF
TGTGCCAGCAGTTCGAAATCCCCCGCCACAGACAATGAGCAGTTCTTC
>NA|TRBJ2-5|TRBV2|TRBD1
CASTPNRGQETQYF
TGTGCCAGCACCCCCAACAGGGGGCAAGAGACCCAGTACTTC
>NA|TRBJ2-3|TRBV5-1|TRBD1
CASSSTGQTDTQYF
TGCGCCAGCAGCTCCACGGGACAGACAGATACGCAGTATTTT
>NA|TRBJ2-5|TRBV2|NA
CALAQGRGETQYF
TGTGCCCTAGCGCAGGGGAGAGGGGAGACCCAGTACTTC
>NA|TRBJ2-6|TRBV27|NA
CASSLSGPGANVLTF
TGTGCCAGCAGTCTTAGTGGGCCTGGGGCCAACGTCCTGACTTTC
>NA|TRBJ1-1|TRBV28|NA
CASSLFGGRGEAFF
TGTGCCAGCAGTTTATTCGGGGGAAGGGGTGAAGCTTTCTTT
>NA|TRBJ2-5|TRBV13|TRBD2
CASSPPALVVAGTETQYF
TGTGCCAGCAGCCCCCCCGCCCTAGTGGTAGCGGGGACAGAGACCCAGTACTTC
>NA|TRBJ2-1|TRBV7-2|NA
CASSPLGDPYNEQFF
TGTGCCAGCAGCCCGTTGGGGGACCCCTACAATGAGCAGTTCTTC
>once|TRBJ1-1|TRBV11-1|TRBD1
CASSLWTGMNTEAFF
TGTGCCAGCAGCTTGTGGACAGGGATGAACACTGAAGCTTTCTTT
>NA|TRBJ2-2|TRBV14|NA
CASNKQGTGELFF
TGTGCCAGCAACAAACAGGGTACCGGGGAGCTGTTTTTT
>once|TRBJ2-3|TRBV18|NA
CASSPGSRTDTQYF
TGTGCCAGCTCACCAGGGTCACGCACAGATACGCAGTATTTT
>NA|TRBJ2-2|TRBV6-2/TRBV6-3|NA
CASSYTEGHYTGELFF
TGTGCCAGCAGTTACACAGAGGGACACTACACCGGGGAGCTGTTTTTT
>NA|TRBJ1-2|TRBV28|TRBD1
CASSFRTGGNYGYTF
TGTGCCAGCAGTTTTCGGACAGGGGGGAACTATGGCTACACCTTC
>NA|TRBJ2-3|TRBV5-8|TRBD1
CASSSGTGGPDTQYF
TGTGCCAGCAGCTCCGGGACAGGGGGCCCAGATACGCAGTATTTT
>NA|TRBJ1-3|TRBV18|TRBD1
CASSPLTGAGNTIYF
TGTGCCAGCTCACCATTGACAGGGGCCGGAAACACCATATATTTT
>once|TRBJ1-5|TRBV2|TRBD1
CASSPGTGDGQPQHF
TGTGCCAGCAGTCCCGGGACAGGGGACGGTCAGCCCCAGCATTTT
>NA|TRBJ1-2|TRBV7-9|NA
CASSLGDGTGRGYTF
TGTGCCAGCAGCTTAGGGGACGGCACCGGGCGCGGCTACACCTTC